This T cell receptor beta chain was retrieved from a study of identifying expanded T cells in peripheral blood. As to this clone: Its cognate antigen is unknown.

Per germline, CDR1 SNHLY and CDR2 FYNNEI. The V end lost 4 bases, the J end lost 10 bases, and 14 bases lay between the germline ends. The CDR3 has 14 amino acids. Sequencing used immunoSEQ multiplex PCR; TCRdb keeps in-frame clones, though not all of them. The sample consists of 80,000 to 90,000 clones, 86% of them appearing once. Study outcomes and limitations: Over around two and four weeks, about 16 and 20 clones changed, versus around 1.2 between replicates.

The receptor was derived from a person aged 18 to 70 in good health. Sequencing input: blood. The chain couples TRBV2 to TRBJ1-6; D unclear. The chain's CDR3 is CASSAERVRSPLHF. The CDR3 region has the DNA TGTGCCAGCAGTGCGGAGCGAGTGCGGTCACCCCTCCACTTT.